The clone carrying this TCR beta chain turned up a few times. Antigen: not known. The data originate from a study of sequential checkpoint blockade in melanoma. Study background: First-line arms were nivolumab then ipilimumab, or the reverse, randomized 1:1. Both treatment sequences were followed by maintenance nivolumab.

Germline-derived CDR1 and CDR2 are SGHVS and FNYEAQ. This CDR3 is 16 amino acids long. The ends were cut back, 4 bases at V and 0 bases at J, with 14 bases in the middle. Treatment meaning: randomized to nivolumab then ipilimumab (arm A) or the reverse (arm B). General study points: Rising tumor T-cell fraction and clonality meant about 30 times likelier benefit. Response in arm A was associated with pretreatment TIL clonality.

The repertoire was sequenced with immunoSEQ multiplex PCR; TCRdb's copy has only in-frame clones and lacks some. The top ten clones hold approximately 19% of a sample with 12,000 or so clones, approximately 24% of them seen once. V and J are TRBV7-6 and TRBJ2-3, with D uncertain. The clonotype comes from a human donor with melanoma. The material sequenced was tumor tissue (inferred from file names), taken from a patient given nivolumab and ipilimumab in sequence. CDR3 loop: CASSSQPSLSTDTQYF. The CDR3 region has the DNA TGTGCCAGCAGCTCTCAACCTTCCTTAAGCACAGATACGCAGTATTTT.